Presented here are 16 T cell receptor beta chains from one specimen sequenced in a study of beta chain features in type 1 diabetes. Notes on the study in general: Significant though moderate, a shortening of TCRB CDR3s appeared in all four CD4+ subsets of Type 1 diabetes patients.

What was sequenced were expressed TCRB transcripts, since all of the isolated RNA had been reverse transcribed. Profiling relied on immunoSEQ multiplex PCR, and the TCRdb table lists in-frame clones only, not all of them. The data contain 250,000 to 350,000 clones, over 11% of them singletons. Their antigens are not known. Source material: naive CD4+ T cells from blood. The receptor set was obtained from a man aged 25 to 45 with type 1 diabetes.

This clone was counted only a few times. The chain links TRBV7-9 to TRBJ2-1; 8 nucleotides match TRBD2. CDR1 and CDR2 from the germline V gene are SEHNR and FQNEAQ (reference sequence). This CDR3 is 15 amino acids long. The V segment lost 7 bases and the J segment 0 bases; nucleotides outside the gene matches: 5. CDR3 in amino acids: CASIKSGSSYNEQFF. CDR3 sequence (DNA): TGTGCCAGCATCAAAAGCGGGAGCTCCTACAATGAGCAGTTCTTC.

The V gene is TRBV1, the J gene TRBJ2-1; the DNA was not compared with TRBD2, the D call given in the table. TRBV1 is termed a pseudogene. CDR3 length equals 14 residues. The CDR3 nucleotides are TGCACCAGCAGCCAAGATGGGACTAGGAATGAGCAGTTCTTC. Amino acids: CTSSQDGTRNEQFF.

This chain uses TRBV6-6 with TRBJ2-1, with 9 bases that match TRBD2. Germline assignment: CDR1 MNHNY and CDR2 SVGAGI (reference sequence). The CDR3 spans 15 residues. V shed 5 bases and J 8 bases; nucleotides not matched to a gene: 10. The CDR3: CASSPRGGRAYEQFF. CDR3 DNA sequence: TGTGCCAGCAGTCCGCGGGGCGGGAGGGCCTATGAGCAGTTCTTC.

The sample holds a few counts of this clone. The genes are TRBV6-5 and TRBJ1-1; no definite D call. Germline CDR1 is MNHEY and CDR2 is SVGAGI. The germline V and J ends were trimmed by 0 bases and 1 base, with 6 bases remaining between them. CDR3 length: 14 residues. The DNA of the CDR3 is TGTGCCAGCAGTTACTCGGGGAGGAACACTGAAGCTTTCTTT. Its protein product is CASSYSGRNTEAFF.

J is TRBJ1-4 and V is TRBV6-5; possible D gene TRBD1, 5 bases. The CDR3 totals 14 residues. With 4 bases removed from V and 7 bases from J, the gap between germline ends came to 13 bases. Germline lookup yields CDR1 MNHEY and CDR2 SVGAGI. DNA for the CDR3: TGTGCCAGCAGTTGGGGGGTAGGAGGTGAAAAACTGTTTTTT. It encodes CASSWGVGGEKLFF.

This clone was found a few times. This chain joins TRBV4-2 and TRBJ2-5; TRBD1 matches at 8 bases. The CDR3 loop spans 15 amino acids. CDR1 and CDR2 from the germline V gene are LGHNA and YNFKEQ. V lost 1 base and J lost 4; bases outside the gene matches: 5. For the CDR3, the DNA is TGTGCCAGCAGCCAAGGGCCCGGACAGGGAGAGACCCAGTACTTC. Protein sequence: CASSQGPGQGETQYF.

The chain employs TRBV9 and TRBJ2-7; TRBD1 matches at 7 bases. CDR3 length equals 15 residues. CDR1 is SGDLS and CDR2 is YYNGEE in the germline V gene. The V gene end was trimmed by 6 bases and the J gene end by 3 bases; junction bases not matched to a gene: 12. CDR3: CASTVLGQADYEQYF. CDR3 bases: TGTGCCAGCACCGTCCTTGGACAGGCCGACTACGAGCAGTACTTC. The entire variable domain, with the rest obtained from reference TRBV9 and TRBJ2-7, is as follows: DSGVTQTPKHLITATGQRVTLRCSPRSGDLSVYWYQQSLDQGLQFLIQYYNGEERAKGNILERFSAQQFPDLHSELNLSSLELGDSALYFCASTVLGQADYEQYFGPGTRLTVT.

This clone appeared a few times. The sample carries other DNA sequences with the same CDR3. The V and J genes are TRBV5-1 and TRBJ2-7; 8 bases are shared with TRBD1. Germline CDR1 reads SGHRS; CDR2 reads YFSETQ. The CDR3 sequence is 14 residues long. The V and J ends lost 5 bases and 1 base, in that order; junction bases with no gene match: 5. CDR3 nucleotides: TGCGCCAGCAGGAGTGGGACAGGATCCTACGAGCAGTACTTC. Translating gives CASRSGTGSYEQYF.

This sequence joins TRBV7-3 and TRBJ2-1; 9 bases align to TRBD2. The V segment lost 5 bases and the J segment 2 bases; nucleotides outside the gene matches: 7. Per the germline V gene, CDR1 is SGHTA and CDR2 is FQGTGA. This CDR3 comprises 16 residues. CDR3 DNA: TGTGCCAGCAGCGCCCAGTCTAGCGGGACCTACAATGAGCAGTTCTTC. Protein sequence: CASSAQSSGTYNEQFF.

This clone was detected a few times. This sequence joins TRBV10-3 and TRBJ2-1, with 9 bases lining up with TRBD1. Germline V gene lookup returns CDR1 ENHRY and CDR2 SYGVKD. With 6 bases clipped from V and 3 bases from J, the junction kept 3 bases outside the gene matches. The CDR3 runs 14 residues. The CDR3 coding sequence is TGTGCCATCAGGGGACAGGGCCTCTACAATGAGCAGTTCTTC. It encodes CAIRGQGLYNEQFF.

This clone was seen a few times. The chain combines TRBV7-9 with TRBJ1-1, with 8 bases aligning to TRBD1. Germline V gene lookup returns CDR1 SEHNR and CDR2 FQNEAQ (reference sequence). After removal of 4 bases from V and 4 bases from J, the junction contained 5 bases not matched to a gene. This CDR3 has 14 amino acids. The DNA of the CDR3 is TGTGCCAGCAGCTCGACAGGGGTCATCACTGAAGCTTTCTTT. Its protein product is CASSSTGVITEAFF.

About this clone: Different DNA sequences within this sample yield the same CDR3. The CDR3 nucleotides are TGTGCCAGCAAGGGGGATCAAGAGACCCAGTACTTC. Translating gives CASKGDQETQYF. The chain has TRBV2 and TRBJ2-5, with D tentatively TRBD1 (6 bases). CDR3 length equals 12 residues. The V end was cut by 7 bases, the J end by 2 bases, with 8 bases between. CDR1 and CDR2 from the germline V gene are SNHLY and FYNNEI.

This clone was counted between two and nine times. The CDR3 coding sequence is TGCGCCAGCAGCAGCTTAGCGGGAGGGGGCTCCTACAATGAGCAGTTCTTC. Protein sequence: CASSSLAGGGSYNEQFF. The V and J genes are TRBV5-1 and TRBJ2-1; 11 bases are shared with TRBD2. The CDR3 length is 17 residues. The germline V gene has CDR1 SGHRS and CDR2 YFSETQ. The V gene end was trimmed by 4 bases and the J gene end by 0 bases; junction bases not matched to a gene: 6.

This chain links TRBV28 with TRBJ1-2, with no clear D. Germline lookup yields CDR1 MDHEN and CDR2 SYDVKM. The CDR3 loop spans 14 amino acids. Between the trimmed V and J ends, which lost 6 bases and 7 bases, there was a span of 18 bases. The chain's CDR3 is CASSPNPRSGGYTF. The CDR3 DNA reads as TGTGCCAGCAGCCCCAACCCCCGAAGCGGTGGCTACACCTTC.

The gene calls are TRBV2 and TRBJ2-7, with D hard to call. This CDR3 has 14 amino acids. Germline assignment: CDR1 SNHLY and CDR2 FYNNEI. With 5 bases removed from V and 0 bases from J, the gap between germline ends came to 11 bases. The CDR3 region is CASSSQSTSYEQYF. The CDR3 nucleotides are TGTGCCAGCAGTTCTCAGTCAACCTCCTACGAGCAGTACTTC.

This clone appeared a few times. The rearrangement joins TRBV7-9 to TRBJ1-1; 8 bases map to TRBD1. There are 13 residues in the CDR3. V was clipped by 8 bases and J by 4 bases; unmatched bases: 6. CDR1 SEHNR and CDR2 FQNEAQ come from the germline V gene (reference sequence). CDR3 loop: CASGFQGATEAFF. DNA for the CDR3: TGTGCCAGCGGATTTCAGGGGGCCACTGAAGCTTTCTTT. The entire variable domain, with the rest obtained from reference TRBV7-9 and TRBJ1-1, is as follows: DTGVSQNPRHKITKRGQNVTFRCDPISEHNRLYWYRQTLGQGPEFLTYFQNEAQLEKSRLLSDRFSAERPKGSFSTLEIQRTEQGDSAMYLCASGFQGATEAFFGQGTRLTVV.